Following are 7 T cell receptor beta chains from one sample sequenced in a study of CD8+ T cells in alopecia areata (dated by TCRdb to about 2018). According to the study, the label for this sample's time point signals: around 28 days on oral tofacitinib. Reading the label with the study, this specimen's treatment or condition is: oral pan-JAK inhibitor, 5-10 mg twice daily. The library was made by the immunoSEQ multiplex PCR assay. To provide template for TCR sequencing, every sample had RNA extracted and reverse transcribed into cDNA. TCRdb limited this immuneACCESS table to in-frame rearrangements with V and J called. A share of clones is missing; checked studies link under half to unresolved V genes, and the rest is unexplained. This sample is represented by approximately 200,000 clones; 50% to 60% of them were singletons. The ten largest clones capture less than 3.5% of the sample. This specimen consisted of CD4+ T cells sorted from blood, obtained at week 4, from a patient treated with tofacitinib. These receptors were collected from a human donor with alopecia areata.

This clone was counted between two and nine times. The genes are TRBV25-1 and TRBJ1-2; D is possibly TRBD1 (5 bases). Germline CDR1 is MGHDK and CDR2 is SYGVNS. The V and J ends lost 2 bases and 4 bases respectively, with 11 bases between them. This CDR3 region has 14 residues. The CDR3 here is CASSEPGFTYGYTF. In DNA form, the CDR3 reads TGTGCCAGCAGTGAACCAGGGTTTACCTATGGCTACACCTTC.

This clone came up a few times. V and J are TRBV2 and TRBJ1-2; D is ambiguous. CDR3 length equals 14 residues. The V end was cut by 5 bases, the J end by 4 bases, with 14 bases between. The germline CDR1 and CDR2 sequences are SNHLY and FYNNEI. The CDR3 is CASSPEAWGYGYTF. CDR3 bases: TGTGCCAGCAGTCCAGAGGCATGGGGCTATGGCTACACCTTC.

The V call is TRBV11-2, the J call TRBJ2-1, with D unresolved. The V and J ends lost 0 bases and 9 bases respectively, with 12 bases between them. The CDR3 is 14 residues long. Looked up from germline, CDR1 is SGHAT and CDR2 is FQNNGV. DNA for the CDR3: TGTGCCAGCAGCTTAGAGAGGATGGAGAGTGAGCAGTTCTTC. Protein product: CASSLERMESEQFF.

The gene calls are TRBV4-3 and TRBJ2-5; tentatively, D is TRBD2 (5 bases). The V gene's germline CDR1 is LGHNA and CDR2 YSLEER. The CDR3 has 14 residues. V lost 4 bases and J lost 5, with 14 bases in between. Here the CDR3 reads CASSPGLAGETQYF. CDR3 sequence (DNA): TGCGCCAGCAGCCCCGGACTGGCCGGGGAGACCCAGTACTTC.

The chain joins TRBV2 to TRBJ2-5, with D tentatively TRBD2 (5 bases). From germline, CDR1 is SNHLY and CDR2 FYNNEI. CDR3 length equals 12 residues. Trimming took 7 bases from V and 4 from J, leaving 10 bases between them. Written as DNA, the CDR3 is TGTGCCAGCAAGAGGGAAGGAGAGACCCAGTACTTC. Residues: CASKREGETQYF.

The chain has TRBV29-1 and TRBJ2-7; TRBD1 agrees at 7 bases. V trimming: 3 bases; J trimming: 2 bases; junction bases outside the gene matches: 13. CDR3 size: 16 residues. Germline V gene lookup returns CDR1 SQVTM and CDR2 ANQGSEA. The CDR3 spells CSVDGRQGKITYEQYF. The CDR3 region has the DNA TGCAGCGTTGACGGCCGACAGGGTAAGATTACCTACGAGCAGTACTTC.

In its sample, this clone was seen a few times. CDR3 DNA: TGTGCCAGCAGTGACGGGACGGGCGGCAACATTCAGTACTTC. Translation gives CASSDGTGGNIQYF. The chain carries TRBV2 and TRBJ2-4; D could derive from TRBD1 or TRBD2 (5 bases each). V lost 3 bases to trimming and J lost 7 bases, with 13 bases between them. The V gene's germline CDR1 is SNHLY and CDR2 FYNNEI. CDR3 length: 14 residues.